This TCR beta chain came from a study of cytotoxic CD8 clonotypes in ibrutinib-treated CLL. Study overall: Response sampling took place at median 12 months of treatment, range 6 to 36.

Germline CDR1 SGHTA, CDR2 FQGNSA. The CDR3 totals 11 residues. The V gene lost 4 bases and the J gene lost 5 bases, with 6 bases spanning the gap. Study-wide results and caveats: Sustained-remission and progressing patients' sampling times differed. Elevated clonality accompanied ibrutinib response, with a return toward baseline values at progression.

Depth targeted 1 in 200,000 to 1 in 1 million T cells, averaging roughly 9.3x coverage per clonotype. Measured with immunoSEQ multiplex PCR; TCRdb has only the in-frame clones, and not every one. The sample holds some 130,000 clones; 80% to 90% are singletons and the top ten take around 2.1%. Remarks on this clone: The antigen is undetermined.

V and J are TRBV7-2 and TRBJ2-7; a weak D match, TRBD2 (5 bases). Material: PBMCs, obtained after 24 months of ibrutinib treatment. The source of this sequence is a human donor with chronic lymphocytic leukemia. CDR3 bases: TGTGCCAGCAGCTCTAGCCACGAGCAGTACTTC. Amino acid sequence: CASSSSHEQYF.